This entry is about one TCR beta chain. Antigen specificity is unknown. V was clipped by 3 bases and J by 0 bases, with 39 bases between them. This CDR3 is built from 24 residues. The V gene's germline CDR1 is MDHEN and CDR2 SYDVKM. Assay: immunoSEQ multiplex PCR; the TCRdb copy retains only in-frame clones and omits some. Of about 90,000 clones detected, 80% to 95% appear once; the ten largest clones hold over 0.3%. This sample was included in a study of graft-versus-host responses after intestinal transplantation. Study in general: Among the recipients, all got anti-thymocyte globulin induction and then tacrolimus and steroids for about 3 years.

This chain links TRBV28 with TRBJ2-7; a weak D match, TRBD2 (7 bases). The source was unstimulated CD4+ T cells sorted from spleen or lymph node cells, collected before intestinal transplant. This sequence was found in a human donor who received an intestinal transplant. CDR3 sequence: CASSFKYGGTLMGVVQGYSYEQYF. As DNA, the CDR3 is TGTGCCAGCAGTTTTAAGTACGGGGGGACTCTCATGGGAGTCGTGCAGGGGTACTCCTACGAGCAGTACTTC.